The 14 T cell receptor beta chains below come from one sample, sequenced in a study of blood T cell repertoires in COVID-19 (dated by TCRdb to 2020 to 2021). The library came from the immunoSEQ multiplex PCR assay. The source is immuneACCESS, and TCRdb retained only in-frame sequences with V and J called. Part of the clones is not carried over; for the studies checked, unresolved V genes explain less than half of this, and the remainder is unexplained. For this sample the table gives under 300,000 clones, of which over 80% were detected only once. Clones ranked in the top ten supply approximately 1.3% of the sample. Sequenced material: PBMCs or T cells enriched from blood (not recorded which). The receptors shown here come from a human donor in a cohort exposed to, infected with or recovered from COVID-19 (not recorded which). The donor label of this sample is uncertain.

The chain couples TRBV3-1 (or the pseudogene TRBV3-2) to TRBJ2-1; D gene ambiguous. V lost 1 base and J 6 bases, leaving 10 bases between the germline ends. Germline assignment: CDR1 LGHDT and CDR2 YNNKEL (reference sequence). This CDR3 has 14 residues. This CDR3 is CASSQGQFANEQFF. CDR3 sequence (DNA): TGTGCCAGCAGCCAAGGGCAGTTTGCCAATGAGCAGTTCTTC.

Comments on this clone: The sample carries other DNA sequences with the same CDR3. The CDR3, as DNA: TGTGCCAGCAGCTTAGATAGATACTACGAGCAGTACTTC. This codes for CASSLDRYYEQYF. The genes are TRBV11-2 and TRBJ2-7; D is uncertain. V gave up 0 bases and J gave up 3 bases, with 6 bases separating them. The CDR3 is made up of 13 amino acids. The germline V gene has CDR1 SGHAT and CDR2 FQNNGV.

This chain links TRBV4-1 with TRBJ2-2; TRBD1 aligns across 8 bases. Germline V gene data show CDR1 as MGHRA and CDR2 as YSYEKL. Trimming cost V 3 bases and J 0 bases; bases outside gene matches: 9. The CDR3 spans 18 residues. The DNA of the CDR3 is TGCGCCAGCAGCCATGGGGACAGGAGATACGCGAACACCGGGGAGCTGTTTTTT. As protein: CASSHGDRRYANTGELFF.

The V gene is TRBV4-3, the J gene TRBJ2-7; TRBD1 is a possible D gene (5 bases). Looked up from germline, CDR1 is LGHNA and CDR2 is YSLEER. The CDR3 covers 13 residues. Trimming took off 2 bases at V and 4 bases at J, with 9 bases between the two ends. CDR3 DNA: TGCGCCAGCAGCCAACAGACAGCTTACGAGCAGTACTTC. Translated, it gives CASSQQTAYEQYF.

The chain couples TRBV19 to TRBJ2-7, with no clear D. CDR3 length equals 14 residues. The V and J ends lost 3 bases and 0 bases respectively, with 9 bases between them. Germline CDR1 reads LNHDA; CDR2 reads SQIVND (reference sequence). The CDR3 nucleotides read TGTGCCAGTAGTATCGGTCAGGCCTCCTACGAGCAGTACTTC. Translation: CASSIGQASYEQYF.

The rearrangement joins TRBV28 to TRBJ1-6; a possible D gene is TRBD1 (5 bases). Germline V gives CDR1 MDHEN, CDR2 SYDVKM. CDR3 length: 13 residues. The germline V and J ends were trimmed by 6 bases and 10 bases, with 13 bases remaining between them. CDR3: CASSLRVWSPLHF. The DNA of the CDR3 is TGTGCCAGCAGCCTCAGGGTCTGGTCACCCCTCCACTTT.

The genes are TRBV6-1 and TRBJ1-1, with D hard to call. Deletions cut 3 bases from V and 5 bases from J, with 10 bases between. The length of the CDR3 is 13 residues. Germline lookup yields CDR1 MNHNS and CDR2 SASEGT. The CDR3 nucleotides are TGTGCCAGCAGTGAGAGGCGGGCAACTGAAGCTTTCTTT. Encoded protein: CASSERRATEAFF.

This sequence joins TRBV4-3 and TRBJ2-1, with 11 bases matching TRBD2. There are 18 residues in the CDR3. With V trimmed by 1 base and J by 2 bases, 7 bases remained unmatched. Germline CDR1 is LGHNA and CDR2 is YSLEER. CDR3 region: CASSQVTSGGSPYNEQFF. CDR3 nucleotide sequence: TGCGCCAGCAGCCAAGTTACTAGCGGGGGCTCCCCCTACAATGAGCAGTTCTTC.

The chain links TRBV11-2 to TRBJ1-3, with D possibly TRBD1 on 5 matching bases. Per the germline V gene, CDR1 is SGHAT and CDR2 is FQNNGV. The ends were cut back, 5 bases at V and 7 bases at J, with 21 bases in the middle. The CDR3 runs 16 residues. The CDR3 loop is CASSTIGWAGKNTIYF. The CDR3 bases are TGTGCCAGCAGCACGATAGGATGGGCAGGGAAGAACACCATATATTTT.

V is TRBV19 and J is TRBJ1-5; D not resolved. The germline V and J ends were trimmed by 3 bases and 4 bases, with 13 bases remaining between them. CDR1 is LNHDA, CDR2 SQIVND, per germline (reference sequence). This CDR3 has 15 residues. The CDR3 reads CASSITYARNQPQHF. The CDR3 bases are TGTGCCAGTAGTATCACTTACGCGAGGAATCAGCCCCAGCATTTT.

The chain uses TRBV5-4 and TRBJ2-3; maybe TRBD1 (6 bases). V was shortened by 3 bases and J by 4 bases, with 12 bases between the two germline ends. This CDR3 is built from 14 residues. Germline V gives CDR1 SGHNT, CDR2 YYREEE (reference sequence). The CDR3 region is CASSSTTGPDTQYF. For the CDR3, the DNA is TGTGCCAGCAGCTCGACCACAGGGCCAGATACGCAGTATTTT.

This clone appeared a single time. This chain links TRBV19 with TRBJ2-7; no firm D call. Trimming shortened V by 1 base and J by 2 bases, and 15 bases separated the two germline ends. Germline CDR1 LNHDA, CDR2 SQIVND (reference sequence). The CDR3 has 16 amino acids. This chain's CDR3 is CASSIGHGGPPYEQYF. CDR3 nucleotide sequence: TGTGCCAGTAGTATAGGGCACGGCGGTCCTCCCTACGAGCAGTACTTC.

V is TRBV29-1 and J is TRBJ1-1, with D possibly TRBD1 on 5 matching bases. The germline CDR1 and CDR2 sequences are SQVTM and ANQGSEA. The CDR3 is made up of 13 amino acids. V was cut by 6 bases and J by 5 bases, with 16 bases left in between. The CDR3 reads CSVKRTGDTEAFF. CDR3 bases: TGCAGCGTGAAGCGAACAGGCGATACTGAAGCTTTCTTT.

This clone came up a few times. The CDR3, as DNA: TGTGCCAGTAGTATCGGGCAGGGTGGAGCCGGGGAGCTGTTTTTT. Residues: CASSIGQGGAGELFF. The chain employs TRBV19 and TRBJ2-2; perhaps TRBD1 as D (5 bases). Germline V gene data show CDR1 as LNHDA and CDR2 as SQIVND (reference sequence). The CDR3 is 15 amino acids. V lost 3 bases and J lost 6, with 14 bases in between. The full variable domain, its missing parts supplied by reference TRBV19 and TRBJ2-2, is DGGITQSPKYLFRKEGQNVTLSCEQNLNHDAMYWYRQDPGQGLRLIYYSQIVNDFQKGDIAEGYSVSREKKESFPLTVTSAQKNPTAFYLCASSIGQGGAGELFFGEGSRLTVL.